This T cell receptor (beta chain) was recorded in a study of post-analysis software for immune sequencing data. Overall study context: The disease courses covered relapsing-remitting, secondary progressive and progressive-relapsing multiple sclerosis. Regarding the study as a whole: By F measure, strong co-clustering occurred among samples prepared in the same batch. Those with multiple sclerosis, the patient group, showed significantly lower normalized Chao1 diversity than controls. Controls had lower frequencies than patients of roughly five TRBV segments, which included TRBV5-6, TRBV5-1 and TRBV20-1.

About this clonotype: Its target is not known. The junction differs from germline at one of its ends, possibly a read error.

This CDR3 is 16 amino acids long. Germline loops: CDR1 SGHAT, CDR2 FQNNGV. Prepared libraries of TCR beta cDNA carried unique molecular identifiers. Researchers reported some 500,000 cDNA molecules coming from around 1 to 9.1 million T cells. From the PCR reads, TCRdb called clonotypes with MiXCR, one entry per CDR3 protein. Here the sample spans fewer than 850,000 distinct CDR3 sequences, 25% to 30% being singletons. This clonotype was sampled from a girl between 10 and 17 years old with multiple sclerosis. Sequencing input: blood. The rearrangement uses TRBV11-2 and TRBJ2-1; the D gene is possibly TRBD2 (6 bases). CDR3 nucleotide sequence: TGTGCCAGCACCTCGTGGCGGGATGGCTCCTGCAATGAGCGGTTCTTC. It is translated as CASTSWRDGSCNERFF. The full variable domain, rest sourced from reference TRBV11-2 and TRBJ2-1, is EAGVAQSPRYKIIEKRQSVAFWCNPISGHATLYWYQQILGQGPKLLIQFQNNGVVDDSQLPKDRFSAERLKGVDSTLKIQPAKLEDSAVYLCASTSWRDGSCNERFFGPGTRLTVL.